The 22 T cell receptor beta chains below all came from one sample that was sequenced in a study of IL-17A CD8 T cells in psoriatic arthritis synovium. Data came from immunoSEQ multiplex PCR; TCRdb stores just in-frame clones and leaves some out. The sample shows approximately 2,300 clones, around 72% of them seen only once. Synovial fluid was aspirated from actively inflamed joints of psoriatic arthritis patients. The sequenced material came from memory CD8+ T cells from synovial fluid. Subset given: bulk memory CD8+ T cells (CD45RA-CD27+/- and CD45RA+CD27-). The receptors shown here come from a human donor with psoriatic arthritis.

This clone has a handful of counts. The CDR3 nucleotides read TGTGCCAGCAGCTCGGGAACTGGGAGCAATCAGCCCCAGCATTTT. As protein: CASSSGTGSNQPQHF. The rearrangement uses TRBV11-2 and TRBJ1-5, with D unclear. The V gene's germline CDR1 is SGHAT and CDR2 FQNNGV. The CDR3 runs 15 residues. V lost 4 bases and J lost 1, with 11 bases in between.

The chain has TRBV7-9 and TRBJ1-1; D is unclear. The length of the CDR3 is 12 residues. Germline CDR1 is SEHNR and CDR2 is FQNEAQ (reference sequence). V was trimmed by 3 bases and J by 5 bases, leaving 7 bases between them. CDR3: CASSFPSTEAFF. The CDR3 coding sequence is TGTGCCAGCAGCTTCCCAAGTACTGAAGCTTTCTTT.

The V gene is TRBV4-1, the J gene TRBJ2-7, with D tentatively TRBD1 or TRBD2 (5 bases each). Germline V gene data show CDR1 as MGHRA and CDR2 as YSYEKL. Trimming left V 0 bases short and J 3 bases short, with 15 bases between. The CDR3 is 16 residues long. The CDR3 sequence is CASSQEWGTENYEQYF. CDR3 nucleotides: TGCGCCAGCAGCCAAGAATGGGGGACCGAGAACTACGAGCAGTACTTC.

The gene calls are TRBV30 and TRBJ1-1; no definite D call. This CDR3 contains 14 residues. V lost 4 bases, J lost 2 bases, and 14 bases lay in between. Germline values: CDR1 GTSNPN, CDR2 SVGIG (reference sequence). CDR3 nucleotides: TGTGCCTGGAACATAGCCGATCCAAACACTGAAGCTTTCTTT. This translates into CAWNIADPNTEAFF. Complete variable domain (other parts from reference TRBV30 and TRBJ1-1): SQTIHQWPATLVQPVGSPLSLECTVEGTSNPNLYWYRQAAGRGLQLLFYSVGIGQISSEVPQNLSASRPQDRQFILSSKKLLLSDSGFYLCAWNIADPNTEAFFGQGTRLTVV.

J is TRBJ1-6 and V is TRBV4-1; D gene unclear. Germline V lookup: CDR1 MGHRA, CDR2 YSYEKL. CDR3 size: 14 residues. V lost 4 bases and J lost 7, with 11 bases in between. The CDR3 DNA follows: TGCGCCAGCAGCCTTCAGGTATACAATTCACCCCTCCACTTT. Translating gives CASSLQVYNSPLHF.

This clone was counted between two and nine times. The chain has TRBV4-1 and TRBJ2-7, with 10 nucleotides matching TRBD2. This CDR3 comprises 14 residues. Losses at the gene ends were 6 bases for V and 2 bases for J; bases not matched to a gene: 4. Per germline, CDR1 MGHRA and CDR2 YSYEKL. Written as DNA, the CDR3 is TGCGCCAGCAGTGTTAGCGGGGGGACCTACGAGCAGTACTTC. It yields the protein CASSVSGGTYEQYF.

This chain connects TRBV2 to TRBJ2-3; no clear D gene. CDR1 SNHLY and CDR2 FYNNEI come from the germline V gene. Trimming took off 3 bases at V and 6 bases at J, with 13 bases between the two ends. The CDR3 runs 14 residues. CDR3 nucleotide sequence: TGTGCCAGCAGTGATGTGGTTGGGTGGGATACGCAGTATTTT. It codes for CASSDVVGWDTQYF.

In its sample, this clone was seen once. The chain combines TRBV23-1 with TRBJ2-3; 8 nucleotides line up with TRBD2. TRBV23-1 is an open reading frame, and its role is uncertain. Germline trimming cut 1 base from V and 2 bases from J; bases unmatched to any gene: 5. CDR3 size: 16 residues. CDR3 nucleotide sequence: TGCGCCAGCAGTCAATTCGGCGGGGGGACCACAGATACGCAGTATTTT. Encoded protein: CASSQFGGGTTDTQYF.

This clone was observed a few times. This chain links TRBV19 with TRBJ1-2; D is perhaps TRBD1 (5 bases). V lost 6 bases, J lost 6 bases, and 11 bases lay in between. Looked up from germline, CDR1 is LNHDA and CDR2 is SQIVND (reference sequence). The CDR3 covers 12 residues. In DNA form, the CDR3 reads TGTGCCAGTAGATCAGGGTCGAATGGCTACACCTTC. It specifies CASRSGSNGYTF.

The CDR3 bases are TGCGCCAGCAGTCAAGAGACTCGACAGGGGGCGTCCTACGAGCAGTACTTC. Its protein is CASSQETRQGASYEQYF. This rearrangement joins TRBV23-1 to TRBJ2-7, with 10 bases matching TRBD1. TRBV23-1 belongs to the ORF category, with a function that is uncertain. The ends lost 2 bases at V and 1 base at J; junction bases unmatched: 8. The CDR3 is 17 residues long.

The chain joins TRBV5-1 to TRBJ1-6, with D perhaps matching TRBD1 (5 bases). CDR3 length: 15 residues. Germline V gene sequence: CDR1 SGHRS, CDR2 YFSETQ. Trimming stripped 0 bases from V and 8 bases from J, with 12 bases between. The CDR3 region is CASSLAWGEDSPLHF. DNA for the CDR3: TGCGCCAGCAGCTTGGCCTGGGGGGAGGATTCACCCCTCCACTTT.

V gene TRBV7-6 combines with J gene TRBJ2-3; possibly TRBD2 for D (7 bases). Germline V gives CDR1 SGHVS, CDR2 FNYEAQ. The CDR3 sequence is 14 residues long. V dropped 1 base and J dropped 6 bases, with 11 bases sitting between them. This CDR3 reads CASSLGGGDDTQYF. For the CDR3, the DNA is TGTGCCAGCAGCTTAGGCGGGGGCGATGATACGCAGTATTTT.

This clone was seen a handful of times. The chain uses TRBV30 and TRBJ1-1, with 7 bases that match TRBD1. Per germline, CDR1 GTSNPN and CDR2 SVGIG (reference sequence). The CDR3 contains 11 residues. V shed 2 bases, J shed 8 bases, and the junction held 2 bases outside the gene matches. CDR3 amino acids: CAWSKDREAFF. The CDR3 DNA follows: TGTGCCTGGAGTAAGGACAGGGAAGCTTTCTTT.

This clone was found a few times. The chain employs TRBV6-5 and TRBJ2-5; D is unresolved. V gave up 6 bases and J gave up 9 bases, with 23 bases separating them. This CDR3 is 15 amino acids long. Per the germline V gene, CDR1 is MNHEY and CDR2 is SVGAGI. For the CDR3, the DNA is TGTGCCAGCAGGGACCCGGGCCCCTTGGTAATGGCCCAGTACTTC. It specifies CASRDPGPLVMAQYF.

The chain links TRBV9 to TRBJ2-7; TRBD2 matches at 12 bases. The CDR3 length is 15 residues. Germline V gene lookup returns CDR1 SGDLS and CDR2 YYNGEE. Trimming at V came to 4 bases and at J to 7 bases, leaving 9 bases not matched to a gene. CDR3 in DNA: TGTGCCAGCAGCTTAAGACTAGCGGGGGAGGGAGAGCAGTACTTC. Translating gives CASSLRLAGEGEQYF.

The chain joins TRBV2 to TRBJ2-3, with a possible D match to TRBD2 (7 bases). The germline V gene has CDR1 SNHLY and CDR2 FYNNEI. This CDR3 has 15 residues. V lost 6 bases, J lost 2 bases, and 15 bases lay in between. The CDR3 DNA reads as TGTGCCAGCAGCTACGCGGGGGCAGACACAGATACGCAGTATTTT. Amino acids: CASSYAGADTDTQYF.

This clone has just a few counts. The CDR3 region is CASRGLGDNYGYTF. The CDR3 DNA reads as TGTGCCAGCAGAGGATTAGGGGACAACTATGGCTACACCTTC. The genes are TRBV11-2 and TRBJ1-2, with a possible D match to TRBD1 (5 bases). Germline V gene data show CDR1 as SGHAT and CDR2 as FQNNGV. CDR3 length: 14 amino acids. The V end lost 6 bases, the J end lost 2 bases, and 13 bases lay between the germline ends.

This clone came up a few times. The V and J genes are TRBV2 and TRBJ2-3, with 8 bases matching TRBD1. The germline V gene has CDR1 SNHLY and CDR2 FYNNEI. CDR3 length: 14 residues. Unmatched junction bases numbered 2, after V lost 6 bases and J lost 0 bases. The CDR3: CASRTGGSTDTQYF. The CDR3 region has the DNA TGTGCCAGCAGAACAGGGGGAAGCACAGATACGCAGTATTTT.

The gene calls are TRBV5-6 and TRBJ1-1, with TRBD1 as a possible D gene (5 bases). Per germline, CDR1 SGHDT and CDR2 YYEEEE. The CDR3 is made up of 12 amino acids. V was pared by 1 base and J by 12 bases, with 13 bases between. The CDR3 region is CASSLRQGKTFF. CDR3 coding DNA: TGTGCCAGCAGCTTGAGGCAGGGAAAGACTTTCTTT.

The J gene is TRBJ2-7, the V gene TRBV7-9, with D possibly matching TRBD1 (6 bases). The CDR3 is made up of 16 amino acids. The V gene's germline CDR1 is SEHNR and CDR2 FQNEAQ (reference sequence). Trimming left V 5 bases short and J 1 base short, with 18 bases between. In nucleotides, the CDR3 is TGTGCCAGCAGCAACCAAAACAGGGCCCTTTCCTACGAGCAGTACTTC. This gives the protein CASSNQNRALSYEQYF.

The chain employs TRBV5-1 and TRBJ2-1; no firm D call. The germline V gene encodes CDR1 SGHRS and CDR2 YFSETQ. The CDR3 is 13 amino acids. The germline V and J ends were trimmed by 4 bases and 5 bases, with 10 bases remaining between them. CDR3 sequence: CASSMDGNNEQFF. CDR3 nucleotide sequence: TGCGCCAGCAGCATGGACGGCAACAATGAGCAGTTCTTC.

The chain uses TRBV29-1 and TRBJ2-5, with 9 bases fitting TRBD2. The CDR3 runs 13 residues. Germline V gene data show CDR1 as SQVTM and CDR2 as ANQGSEA. The V segment lost 5 bases and the J segment 5 bases; nucleotides outside the gene matches: 6. This chain's CDR3 is CSVRGTSLETQYF. The CDR3 nucleotides read TGCAGCGTTCGGGGGACTAGCTTGGAGACCCAGTACTTC.